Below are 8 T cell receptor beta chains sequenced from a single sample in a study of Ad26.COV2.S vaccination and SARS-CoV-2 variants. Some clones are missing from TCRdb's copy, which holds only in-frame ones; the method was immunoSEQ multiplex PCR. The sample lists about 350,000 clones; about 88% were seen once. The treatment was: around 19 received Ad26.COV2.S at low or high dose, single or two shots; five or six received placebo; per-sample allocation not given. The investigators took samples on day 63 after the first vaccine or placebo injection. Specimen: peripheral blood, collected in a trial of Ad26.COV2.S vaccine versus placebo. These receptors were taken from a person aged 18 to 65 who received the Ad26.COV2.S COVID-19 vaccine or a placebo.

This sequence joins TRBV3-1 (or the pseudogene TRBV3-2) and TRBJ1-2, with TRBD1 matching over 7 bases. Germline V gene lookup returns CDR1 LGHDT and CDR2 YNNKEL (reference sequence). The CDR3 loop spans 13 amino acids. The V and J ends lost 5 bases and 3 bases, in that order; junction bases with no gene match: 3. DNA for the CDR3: TGTGCCAGCAGCGTAGGGACAGACTATGGCTACACCTTC. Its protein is CASSVGTDYGYTF.

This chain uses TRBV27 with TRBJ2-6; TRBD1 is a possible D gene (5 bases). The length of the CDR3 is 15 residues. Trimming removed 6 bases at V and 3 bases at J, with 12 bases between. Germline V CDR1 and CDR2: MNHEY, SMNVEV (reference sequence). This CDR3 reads CASRIAGLGANVLTF. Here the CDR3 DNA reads TGTGCCAGCAGAATAGCAGGGCTTGGGGCCAACGTCCTGACTTTC. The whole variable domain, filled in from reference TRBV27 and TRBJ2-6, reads EAQVTQNPRYLITVTGKKLTVTCSQNMNHEYMSWYRQDPGLGLRQIYYSMNVEVTDKGDVPEGYKVSRKEKRNFPLILESPSPNQTSLYFCASRIAGLGANVLTFGAGSRLTVL.

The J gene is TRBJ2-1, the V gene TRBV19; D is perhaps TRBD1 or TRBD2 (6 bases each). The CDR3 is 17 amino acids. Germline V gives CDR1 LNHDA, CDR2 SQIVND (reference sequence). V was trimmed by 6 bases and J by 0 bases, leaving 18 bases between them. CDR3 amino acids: CASSLSQGGSSYNEQFF. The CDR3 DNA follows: TGTGCCAGTAGCCTCTCACAGGGAGGTAGCTCCTACAATGAGCAGTTCTTC.

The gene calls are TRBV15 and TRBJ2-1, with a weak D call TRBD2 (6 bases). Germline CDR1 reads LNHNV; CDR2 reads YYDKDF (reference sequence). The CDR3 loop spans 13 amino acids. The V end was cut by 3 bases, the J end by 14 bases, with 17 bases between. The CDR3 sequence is CATSRDSGGSEFF. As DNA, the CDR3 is TGTGCCACCAGCAGGGATTCAGGAGGGAGCGAGTTCTTC.

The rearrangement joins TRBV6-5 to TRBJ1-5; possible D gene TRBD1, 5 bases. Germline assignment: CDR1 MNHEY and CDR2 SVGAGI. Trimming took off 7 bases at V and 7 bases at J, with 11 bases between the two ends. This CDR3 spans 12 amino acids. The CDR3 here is CASMGVGQPQHF. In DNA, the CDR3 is TGTGCCAGCATGGGGGTTGGCCAGCCCCAGCATTTT.

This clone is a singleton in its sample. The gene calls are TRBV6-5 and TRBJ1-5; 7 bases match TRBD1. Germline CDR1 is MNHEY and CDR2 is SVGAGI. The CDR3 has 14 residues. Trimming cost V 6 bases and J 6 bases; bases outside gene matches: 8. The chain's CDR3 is CASSPGGPSQPQHF. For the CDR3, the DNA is TGTGCCAGCAGCCCAGGGGGGCCGAGTCAGCCCCAGCATTTT.

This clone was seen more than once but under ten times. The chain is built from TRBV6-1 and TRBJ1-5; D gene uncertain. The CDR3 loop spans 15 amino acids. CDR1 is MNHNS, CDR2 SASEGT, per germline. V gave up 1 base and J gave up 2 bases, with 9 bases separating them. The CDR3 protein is CASSEEEGGNQPQHF. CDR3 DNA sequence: TGTGCCAGCAGTGAAGAGGAAGGCGGCAATCAGCCCCAGCATTTT.

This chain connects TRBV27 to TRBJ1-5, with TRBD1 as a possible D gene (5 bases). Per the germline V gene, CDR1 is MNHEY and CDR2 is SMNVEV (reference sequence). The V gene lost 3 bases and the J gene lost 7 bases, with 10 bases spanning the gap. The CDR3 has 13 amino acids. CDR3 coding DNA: TGTGCCAGCAGTTTGGCAGGGTCACAGCCCCAGCATTTT. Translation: CASSLAGSQPQHF.